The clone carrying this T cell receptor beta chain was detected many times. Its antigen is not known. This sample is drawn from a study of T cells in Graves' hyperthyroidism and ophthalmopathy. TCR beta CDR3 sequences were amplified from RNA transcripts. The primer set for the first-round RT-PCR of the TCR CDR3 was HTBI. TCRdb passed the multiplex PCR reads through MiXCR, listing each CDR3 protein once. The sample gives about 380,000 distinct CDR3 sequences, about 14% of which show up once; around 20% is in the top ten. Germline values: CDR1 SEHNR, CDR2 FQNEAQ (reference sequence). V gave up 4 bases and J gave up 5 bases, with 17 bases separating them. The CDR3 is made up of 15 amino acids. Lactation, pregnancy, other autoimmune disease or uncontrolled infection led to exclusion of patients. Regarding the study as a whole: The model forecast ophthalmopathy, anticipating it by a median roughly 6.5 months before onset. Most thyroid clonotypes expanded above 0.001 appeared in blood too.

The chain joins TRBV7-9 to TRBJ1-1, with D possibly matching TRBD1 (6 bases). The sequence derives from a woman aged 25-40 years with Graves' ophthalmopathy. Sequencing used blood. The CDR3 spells CASSSPGAGRTEAFF. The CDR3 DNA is TGTGCCAGCAGCTCCCCAGGGGCCGGGCGGACTGAAGCTTTCTTT.